The clone carrying this TCR beta chain was recorded once. This sample was included in a study of cytomegalovirus exposure and HLA in healthy donors. On the study more broadly: Out of 350 to 400 genotyped donors, about 81% belonged to the Caucasian-associated ancestry cluster.

V was clipped by 5 bases and J by 5 bases, with 21 bases between them. CDR1 and CDR2 (germline): MNHEY, SMNVEV (reference sequence). This CDR3 contains 17 residues. The study ran its PCR with 60 Vbeta and 13 Jbeta primers. Libraries were prepared by immunoSEQ multiplex PCR; TCRdb keeps only in-frame clonotypes and omits some of them. The sample has tens of thousands of clones; around four fifths are singletons. This TCR derives from a man in his thirties or forties in good health and CMV-seronegative. V is TRBV27 and J is TRBJ2-2, with D possibly TRBD1 on 6 matching bases. The sample taken for sequencing was PBMCs. The chain's CDR3 is CASSQPQAGTPTGELFF. CDR3 nucleotides: TGTGCCAGCAGTCAACCCCAGGCCGGGACACCAACCGGGGAGCTGTTTTTT.